Shown below are 5 T cell receptor beta chains from a single sample sequenced in a study of cytomegalovirus exposure and HLA in healthy donors. PCR involved 60 Vbeta and 13 Jbeta primers. Generated by immunoSEQ multiplex PCR, the TCRdb table keeps only in-frame clones and is missing some. The sample has about 140,000 clones; 82% are singletons. The material sequenced was PBMCs. These receptors were obtained from a man aged 25 to 40 in good health and CMV-seropositive.

There are a few counts of this clone. The gene calls are TRBV28 and TRBJ2-7, with D maybe TRBD2 (6 bases). V lost 7 bases to trimming and J lost 3 bases, with 16 bases between them. This CDR3 contains 14 residues. Per germline, CDR1 MDHEN and CDR2 SYDVKM. The CDR3 bases are TGTGCCAGCACCCGAACTCGCGGGGTCTACGAGCAGTACTTC. Its protein product is CASTRTRGVYEQYF.

The rearrangement links TRBV5-4 to TRBJ2-5; 11 bases fit TRBD2. The end of the DNA is better explained by TRBJ2-7, so the J call may be wrong. The germline V gene encodes CDR1 SGHNT and CDR2 YYREEE (reference sequence). CDR3 size: 15 residues. The CDR3 here is CASSPGTSGPYEQYF. The CDR3 DNA sequence: TGTGCCAGCAGCCCAGGGACTAGCGGACCCTACGAGCAGTACTTC.

This clone was recorded once. At one boundary the junction diverges from the germline segment, which might be a read error. The rearrangement joins TRBV27 to TRBJ2-7; D may be TRBD1 (6 bases). CDR1 is MNHEY and CDR2 is SMNVEV in the germline V gene (reference sequence). This CDR3 comprises 12 residues. This CDR3 reads CASSADRPPGDF. The CDR3 bases are TGTGCCAGCAGTGCAGACAGGCCTCCAGGGGACTTC.

The chain employs TRBV7-2 and TRBJ2-3; a possible D gene is TRBD2 (6 bases). The V gene lost 5 bases and the J gene lost 2 bases, with 8 bases spanning the gap. Germline values: CDR1 SGHTA, CDR2 FQGNSA. The CDR3 sequence is 13 residues long. The CDR3 DNA follows: TGTGCCAGCAGCCGGGACTTCACAGATACGCAGTATTTT. Residues: CASSRDFTDTQYF.

V is TRBV2 and J is TRBJ2-4, with 8 bases aligning to TRBD2. The V segment lost 6 bases and the J segment 6 bases; nucleotides outside the gene matches: 10. The germline gives CDR1 SNHLY, CDR2 FYNNEI. CDR3 size: 15 residues. As DNA, the CDR3 is TGTGCCAGCAGAGAGAGACTAGCGCGACTAAACATTCAGTACTTC. It specifies CASRERLARLNIQYF.